The TCR beta chain described here comes from a study of T cells in Graves' hyperthyroidism and ophthalmopathy. Trimming removed 2 bases from V and 0 bases from J, with 5 bases in between. Germline V gives CDR1 SNHLY, CDR2 FYNNEI. This CDR3 is built from 13 residues. This clonotype appeared many times. RNA transcripts yielded amplified TCR beta CDR3 regions. TCR CDR3 underwent first-round RT-PCR with the HTBI primer set. TCRdb reanalysed the multiplex PCR reads using MiXCR and keeps one entry per CDR3 protein. The data contain about 350,000 distinct CDR3 sequences, more than 11% of them seen just once; the ten biggest clones take up just under 25%. Patients were excluded for uncontrolled infection, other autoimmune disease, pregnancy or lactation.

Sequenced input: blood. This TCR came from a woman aged 25 to 45 with Graves' hyperthyroidism. V and J are TRBV2 and TRBJ2-7, with D unresolved. For the CDR3, the DNA is TGTGCCAGCAGTGAAACGCCCTCCTACGAGCAGTACTTC. It specifies CASSETPSYEQYF.